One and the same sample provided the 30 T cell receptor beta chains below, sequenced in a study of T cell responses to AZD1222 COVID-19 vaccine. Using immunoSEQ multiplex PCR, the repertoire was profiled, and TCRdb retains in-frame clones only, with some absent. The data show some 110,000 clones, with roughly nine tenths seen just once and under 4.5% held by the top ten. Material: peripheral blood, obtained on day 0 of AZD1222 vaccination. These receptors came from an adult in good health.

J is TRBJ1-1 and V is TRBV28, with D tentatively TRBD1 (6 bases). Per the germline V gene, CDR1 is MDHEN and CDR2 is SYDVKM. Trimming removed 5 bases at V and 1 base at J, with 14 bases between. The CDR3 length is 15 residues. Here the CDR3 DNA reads TGTGCCAGCAGTGATGCAGGGGCCCAGAACACTGAAGCTTTCTTT. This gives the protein CASSDAGAQNTEAFF.

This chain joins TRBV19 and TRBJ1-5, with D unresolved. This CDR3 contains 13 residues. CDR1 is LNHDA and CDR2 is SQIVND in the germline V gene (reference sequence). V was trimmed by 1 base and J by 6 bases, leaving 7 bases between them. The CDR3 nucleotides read TGTGCCAGTAGTATAGTGGGCAGTCAGCCCCAGCATTTT. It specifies CASSIVGSQPQHF.

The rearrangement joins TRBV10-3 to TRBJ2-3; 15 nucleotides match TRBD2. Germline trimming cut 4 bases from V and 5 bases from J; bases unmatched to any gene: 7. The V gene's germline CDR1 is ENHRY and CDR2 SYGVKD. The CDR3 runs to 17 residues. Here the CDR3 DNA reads TGTGCCATCAGTGGGCGGACTAGCGGGAGGGCCTTAGATACGCAGTATTTT. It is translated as CAISGRTSGRALDTQYF.

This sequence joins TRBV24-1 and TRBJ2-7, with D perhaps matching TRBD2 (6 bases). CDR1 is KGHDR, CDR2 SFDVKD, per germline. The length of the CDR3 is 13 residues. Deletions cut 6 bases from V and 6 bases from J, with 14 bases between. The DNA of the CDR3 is TGTGCCACCAGTACGGGGGTGTTAGGCGAGCAGTACTTC. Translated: CATSTGVLGEQYF.

The CDR3 nucleotides are TGCGCCAGCAGCGAGGGTGACCCGAACACTGAAGCTTTCTTT. Translated, it gives CASSEGDPNTEAFF. The chain links TRBV4-3 to TRBJ1-1; D is unresolved. Germline V lookup: CDR1 LGHNA, CDR2 YSLEER. V lost 5 bases and J 1 base, leaving 11 bases between the germline ends. The CDR3 sequence is 14 residues long.

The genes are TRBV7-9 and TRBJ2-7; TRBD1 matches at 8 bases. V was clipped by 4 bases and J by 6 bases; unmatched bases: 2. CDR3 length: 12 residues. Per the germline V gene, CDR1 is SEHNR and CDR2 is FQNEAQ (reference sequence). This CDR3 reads CASSWTGSEQYF. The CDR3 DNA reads TGTGCCAGCAGCTGGACAGGGTCCGAGCAGTACTTC.

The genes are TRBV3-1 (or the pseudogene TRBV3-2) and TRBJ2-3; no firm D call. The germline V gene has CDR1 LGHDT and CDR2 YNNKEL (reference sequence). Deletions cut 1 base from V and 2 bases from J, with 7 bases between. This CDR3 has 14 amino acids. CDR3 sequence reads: CASSQGSATDTQYF. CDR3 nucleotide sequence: TGTGCCAGCAGCCAAGGTTCAGCCACAGATACGCAGTATTTT.

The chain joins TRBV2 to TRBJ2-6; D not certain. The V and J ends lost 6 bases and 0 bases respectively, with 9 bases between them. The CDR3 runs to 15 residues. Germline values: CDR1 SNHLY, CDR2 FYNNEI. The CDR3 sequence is CASRQESSGANVLTF. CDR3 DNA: TGTGCCAGCAGGCAGGAGAGCTCTGGGGCCAACGTCCTGACTTTC.

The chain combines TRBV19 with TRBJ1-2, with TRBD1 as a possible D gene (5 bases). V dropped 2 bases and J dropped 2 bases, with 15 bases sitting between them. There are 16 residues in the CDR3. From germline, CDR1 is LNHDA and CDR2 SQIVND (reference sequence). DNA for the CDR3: TGTGCCAGTAGTATATATTTCACCCAGGGAAACTATGGCTACACCTTC. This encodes CASSIYFTQGNYGYTF.

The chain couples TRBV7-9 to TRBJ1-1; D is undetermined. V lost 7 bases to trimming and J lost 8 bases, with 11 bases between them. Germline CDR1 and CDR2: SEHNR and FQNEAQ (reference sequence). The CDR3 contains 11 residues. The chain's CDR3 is CASNKRSEAFF. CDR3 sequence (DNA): TGTGCCAGCAACAAAAGGTCAGAAGCTTTCTTT.

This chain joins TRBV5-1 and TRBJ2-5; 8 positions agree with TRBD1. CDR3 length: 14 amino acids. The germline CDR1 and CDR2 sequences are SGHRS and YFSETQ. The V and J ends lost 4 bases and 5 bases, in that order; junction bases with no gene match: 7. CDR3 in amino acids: CASSPNDRGETQYF. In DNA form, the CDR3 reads TGCGCCAGCAGCCCCAACGACAGGGGTGAGACCCAGTACTTC.

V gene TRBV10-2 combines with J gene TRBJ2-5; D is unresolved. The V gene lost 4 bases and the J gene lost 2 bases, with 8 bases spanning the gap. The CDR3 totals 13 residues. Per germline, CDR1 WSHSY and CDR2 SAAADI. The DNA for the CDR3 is TGCGCCAGCAGTGTTGGCTATCAAGAGACCCAGTACTTC. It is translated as CASSVGYQETQYF.

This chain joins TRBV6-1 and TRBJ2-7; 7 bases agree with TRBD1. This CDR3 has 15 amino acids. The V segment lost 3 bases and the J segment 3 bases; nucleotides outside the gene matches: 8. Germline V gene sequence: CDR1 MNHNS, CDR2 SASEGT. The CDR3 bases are TGTGCCAGCAGTGAGAGGCCGGGACAGAGCTACGAGCAGTACTTC. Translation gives CASSERPGQSYEQYF.

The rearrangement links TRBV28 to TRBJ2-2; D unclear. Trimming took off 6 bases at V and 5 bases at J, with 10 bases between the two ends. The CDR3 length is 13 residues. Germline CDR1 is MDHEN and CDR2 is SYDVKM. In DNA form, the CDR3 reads TGTGCCAGCAGCCGTAGGAATACCGGGGAGCTGTTTTTT. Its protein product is CASSRRNTGELFF.

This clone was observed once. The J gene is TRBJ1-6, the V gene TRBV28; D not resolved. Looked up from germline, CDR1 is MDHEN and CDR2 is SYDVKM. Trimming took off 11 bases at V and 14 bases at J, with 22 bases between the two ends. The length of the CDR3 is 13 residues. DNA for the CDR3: TGTGCCGTGGGAGCGGGTTCTCGTACGGCCCTCCACTTT. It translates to CAVGAGSRTALHF. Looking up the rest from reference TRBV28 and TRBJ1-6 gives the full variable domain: DVKVTQSSRYLVKRTGEKVFLECVQDMDHENMFWYRQDPGLGLRLIYFSYDVKMKEKGDIPEGYSVSREKKERFSLILESASTNQTSMYLCAVGAGSRTALHFGNGTRLTVT.

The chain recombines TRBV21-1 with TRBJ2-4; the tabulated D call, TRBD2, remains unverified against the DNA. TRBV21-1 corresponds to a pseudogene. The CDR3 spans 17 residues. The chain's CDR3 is CASSKVTCWGVKNIQYF. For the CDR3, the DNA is TGTGCCAGCAGCAAAGTGACGTGTTGGGGGGTCAAAAACATTCAGTACTTC.

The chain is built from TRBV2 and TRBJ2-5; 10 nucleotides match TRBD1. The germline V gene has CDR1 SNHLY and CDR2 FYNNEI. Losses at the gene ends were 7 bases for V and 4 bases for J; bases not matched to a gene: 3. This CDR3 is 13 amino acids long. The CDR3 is CASKGQGRETQYF. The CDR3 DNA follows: TGTGCCAGCAAGGGACAGGGGAGAGAGACCCAGTACTTC.

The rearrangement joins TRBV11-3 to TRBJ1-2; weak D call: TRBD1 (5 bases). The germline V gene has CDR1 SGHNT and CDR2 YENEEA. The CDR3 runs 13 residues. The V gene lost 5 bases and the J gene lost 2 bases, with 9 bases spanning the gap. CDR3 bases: TGTGCCAGCAGCCCCGACAGAAACTATGGCTACACCTTC. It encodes CASSPDRNYGYTF.

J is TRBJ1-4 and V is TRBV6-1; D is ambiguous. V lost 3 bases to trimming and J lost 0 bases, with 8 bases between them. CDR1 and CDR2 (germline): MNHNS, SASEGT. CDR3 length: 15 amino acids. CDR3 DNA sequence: TGTGCCAGCAGTGACCTGAGGGCAACTAATGAAAAACTGTTTTTT. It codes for CASSDLRATNEKLFF.

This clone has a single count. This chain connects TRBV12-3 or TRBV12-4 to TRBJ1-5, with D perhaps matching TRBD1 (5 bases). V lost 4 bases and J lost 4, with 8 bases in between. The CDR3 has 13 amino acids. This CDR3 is CASSWGGNQPQHF. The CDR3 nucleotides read TGTGCCAGCAGTTGGGGGGGGAATCAGCCCCAGCATTTT.

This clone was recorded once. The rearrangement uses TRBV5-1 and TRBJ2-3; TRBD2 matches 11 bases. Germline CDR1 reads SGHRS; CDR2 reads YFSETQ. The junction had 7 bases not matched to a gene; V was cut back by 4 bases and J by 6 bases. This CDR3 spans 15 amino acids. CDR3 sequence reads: CASSAASGGSDTQYF. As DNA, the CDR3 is TGCGCCAGCAGCGCCGCTAGCGGGGGGTCCGATACGCAGTATTTT.

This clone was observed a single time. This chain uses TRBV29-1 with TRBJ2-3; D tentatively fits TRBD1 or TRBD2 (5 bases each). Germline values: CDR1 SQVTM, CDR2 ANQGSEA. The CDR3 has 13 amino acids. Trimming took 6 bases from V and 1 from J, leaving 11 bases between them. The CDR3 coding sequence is TGCAGCGTGCTACTGGGGGGCACAGATACGCAGTATTTT. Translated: CSVLLGGTDTQYF.

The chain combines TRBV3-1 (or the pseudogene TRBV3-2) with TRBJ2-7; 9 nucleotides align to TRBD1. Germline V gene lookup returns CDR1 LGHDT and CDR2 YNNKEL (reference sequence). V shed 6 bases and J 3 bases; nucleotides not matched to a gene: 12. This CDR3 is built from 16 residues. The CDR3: CASRLPGQGNVYEQYF. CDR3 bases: TGTGCCAGCAGACTCCCGGGACAGGGTAACGTCTACGAGCAGTACTTC.

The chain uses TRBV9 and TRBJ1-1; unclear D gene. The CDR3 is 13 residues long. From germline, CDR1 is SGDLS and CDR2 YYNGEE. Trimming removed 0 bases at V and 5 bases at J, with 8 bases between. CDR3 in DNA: TGTGCCAGCAGCGTAGTGGTAGGGACTGAAGCTTTCTTT. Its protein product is CASSVVVGTEAFF.

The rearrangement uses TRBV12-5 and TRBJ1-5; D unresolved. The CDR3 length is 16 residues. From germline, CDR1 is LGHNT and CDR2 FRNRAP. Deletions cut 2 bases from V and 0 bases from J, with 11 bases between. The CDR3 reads CASGLWPTVSNQPQHF. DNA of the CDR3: TGTGCTAGTGGTTTGTGGCCGACCGTTAGCAATCAGCCCCAGCATTTT. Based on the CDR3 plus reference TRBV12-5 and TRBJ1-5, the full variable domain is DARVTQTPRHKVTEMGQEVTMRCQPILGHNTVFWYRQTMMQGLELLAYFRNRAPLDDSGMPKDRFSAEMPDATLATLKIQPSEPRDSAVYFCASGLWPTVSNQPQHFGDGTRLSIL.

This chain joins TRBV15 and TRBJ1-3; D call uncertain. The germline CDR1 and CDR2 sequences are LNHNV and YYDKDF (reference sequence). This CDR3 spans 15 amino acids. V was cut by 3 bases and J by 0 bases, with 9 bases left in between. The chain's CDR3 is CATSRAADSGNTIYF. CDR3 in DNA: TGTGCCACCAGCAGGGCGGCAGACTCTGGAAACACCATATATTTT.

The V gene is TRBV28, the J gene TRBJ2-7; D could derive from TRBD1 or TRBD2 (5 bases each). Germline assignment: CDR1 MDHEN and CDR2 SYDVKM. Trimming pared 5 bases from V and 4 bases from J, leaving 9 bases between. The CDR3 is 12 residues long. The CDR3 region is CASSRGAYEQYF. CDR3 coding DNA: TGTGCCAGCAGTCGAGGGGCTTACGAGCAGTACTTC.

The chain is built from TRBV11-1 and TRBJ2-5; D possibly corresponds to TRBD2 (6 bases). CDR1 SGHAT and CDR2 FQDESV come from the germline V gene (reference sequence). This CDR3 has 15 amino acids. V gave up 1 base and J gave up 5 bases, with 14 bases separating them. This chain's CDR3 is CASSLVPGRGETQYF. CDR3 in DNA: TGTGCCAGCAGCTTAGTCCCCGGGAGAGGGGAGACCCAGTACTTC.

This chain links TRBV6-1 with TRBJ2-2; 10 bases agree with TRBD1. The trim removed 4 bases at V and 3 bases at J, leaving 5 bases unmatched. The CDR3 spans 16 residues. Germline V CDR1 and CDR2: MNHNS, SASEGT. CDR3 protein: CASSARQGADTGELFF. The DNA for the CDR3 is TGTGCCAGCAGTGCCCGACAGGGGGCGGACACCGGGGAGCTGTTTTTT.

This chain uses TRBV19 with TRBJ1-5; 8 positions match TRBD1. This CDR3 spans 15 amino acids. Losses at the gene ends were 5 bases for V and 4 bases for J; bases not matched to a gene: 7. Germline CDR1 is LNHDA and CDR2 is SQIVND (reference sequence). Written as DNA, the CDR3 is TGTGCCAGTAGTGCGTGGCAGGGGGCGAATCAGCCCCAGCATTTT. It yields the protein CASSAWQGANQPQHF.